This TCR beta chain was identified in a study of OX40 agonist ivuxolimab in advanced cancers. Background on the study: Ivuxolimab, an agonistic anti-OX40 (CD134) antibody, was given to patients. Regarding the study as a whole: CD4+ and CD8+ blood T cells expanded clonally by week 6 at 0.1 to 3.0 mg/kg.

Generated by immunoSEQ multiplex PCR, the TCRdb table keeps only in-frame clones and is missing some. This table has tens of thousands of clones, 80% to 90% appearing once. This clone was seen once. Its specificity is unknown. Germline values: CDR1 MDHEN, CDR2 SYDVKM. V dropped 8 bases and J dropped 8 bases, with 10 bases sitting between them. This CDR3 has 11 residues. The sample here was CD4+ or CD8+ T cells sorted from blood, taken in a trial of the OX40 agonist ivuxolimab. This chain joins TRBV28 and TRBJ2-1; the D is unclear. This sequence originates from an adult with an advanced solid tumor such as melanoma, head and neck, liver or kidney cancer. In nucleotides, the CDR3 is TGTGCCAGCCAAGGTAGGGATGAGCAGTTCTTC. Translation gives CASQGRDEQFF.